This TCR beta chain was recovered during a study of cytomegalovirus exposure and HLA in healthy donors. The study, taken as a whole, reports: In vitro checks showed that a few CMV-associated chains really do target CMV antigens. With high specificity and sensitivity, the classifier reportedly diagnosed cytomegalovirus status. Cytomegalovirus-associated TCR beta chains were listed, numbering 150 to 200. Common viral pathogens seemed to be connected with several of the most significant clusters, according to a later analysis.

This clone has a single count. Antigen: not known. Trimming left V 4 bases short and J 1 base short, with 14 bases between. The CDR3 is made up of 15 amino acids. Germline CDR1 is MNHNY and CDR2 is SVGAGI (reference sequence). PCR used 60 Vbeta primers and 13 Jbeta primers. Generated by immunoSEQ multiplex PCR, the TCRdb table keeps only in-frame clones and is missing some. The data show around 100,000 clones, about four fifths seen once. The rearrangement joins TRBV6-6 to TRBJ2-7; D possibly corresponds to TRBD2 (6 bases). The sequenced sample was PBMCs. The source of this sequence is a man aged 25 to 40 in good health and CMV-seropositive. CDR3 region: CASSSWGDVSYEQYF. The CDR3 bases are TGTGCCAGCAGTTCATGGGGGGACGTATCCTACGAGCAGTACTTC.